This T cell receptor (beta chain) was sequenced for a study of T cell responses to AZD1222 COVID-19 vaccine. Notes on the study in general: Spike was spanned by vaccine-associated CD4 TCRs, with dominance at 160-218 and 743-854. Sampling that yielded the repertoires occurred only after the peak T cell response.

Pooled in the analysis were second doses at about 4 or about 12 weeks. CDR1 is MGHRA, CDR2 YSYEKL, per germline. This CDR3 comprises 17 residues. Trimming took 3 bases from V and 0 from J, leaving 12 bases between them. As to this clone: What it recognizes is unknown.

The data were produced by immunoSEQ multiplex PCR, yet TCRdb's version contains in-frame clones alone and is incomplete. This sample has tens of thousands of clones, with more than 90% found just once. The chain links TRBV4-1 to TRBJ2-6; the D is unclear. The sequence came from an adult who received the AZD1222 COVID-19 vaccine. Sequencing was performed on peripheral blood, taken 28 days after the second AZD1222 dose. The DNA of the CDR3 is TGCGCCAGCAGCCAGATTAGTGATATCTCTGGGGCCAACGTCCTGACTTTC. Residues: CASSQISDISGANVLTF.